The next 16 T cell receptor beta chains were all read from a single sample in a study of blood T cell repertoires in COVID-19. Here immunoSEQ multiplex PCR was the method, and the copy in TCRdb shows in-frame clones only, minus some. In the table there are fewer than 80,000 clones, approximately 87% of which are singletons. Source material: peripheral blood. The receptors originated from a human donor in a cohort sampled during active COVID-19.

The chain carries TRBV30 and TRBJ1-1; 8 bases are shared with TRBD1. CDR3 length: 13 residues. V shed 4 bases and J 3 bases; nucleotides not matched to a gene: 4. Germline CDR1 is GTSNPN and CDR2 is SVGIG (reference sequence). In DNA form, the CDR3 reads TGTGCCTGGAACAGGGGGGAGTACACTGAAGCTTTCTTT. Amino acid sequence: CAWNRGEYTEAFF.

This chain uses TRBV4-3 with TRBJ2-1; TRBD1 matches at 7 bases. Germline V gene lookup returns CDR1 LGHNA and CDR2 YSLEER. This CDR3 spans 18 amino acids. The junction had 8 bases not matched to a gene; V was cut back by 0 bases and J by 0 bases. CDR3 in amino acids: CASSQDLFRGSSYNEQFF. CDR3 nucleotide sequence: TGCGCCAGCAGCCAAGATCTATTCAGGGGGAGCTCCTACAATGAGCAGTTCTTC.

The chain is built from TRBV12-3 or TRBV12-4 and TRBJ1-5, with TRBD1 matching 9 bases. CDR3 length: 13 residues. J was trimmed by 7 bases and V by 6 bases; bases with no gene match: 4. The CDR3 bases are TGTGCCAGCAGGGGACAGGGAAGACAGCCCCAGCATTTT. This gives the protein CASRGQGRQPQHF.

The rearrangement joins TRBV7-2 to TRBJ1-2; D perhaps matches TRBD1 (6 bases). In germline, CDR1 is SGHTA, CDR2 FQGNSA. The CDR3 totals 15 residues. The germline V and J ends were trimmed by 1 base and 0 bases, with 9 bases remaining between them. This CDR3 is CASSLDRVANYGYTF. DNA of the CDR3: TGTGCCAGCAGCTTAGACAGGGTCGCTAACTATGGCTACACCTTC.

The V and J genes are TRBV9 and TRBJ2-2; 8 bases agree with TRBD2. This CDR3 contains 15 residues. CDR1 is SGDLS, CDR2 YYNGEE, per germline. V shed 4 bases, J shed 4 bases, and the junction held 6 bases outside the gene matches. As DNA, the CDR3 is TGTGCCAGCAGCACCTTAGCGGGGAGCACCGGGGAGCTGTTTTTT. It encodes CASSTLAGSTGELFF. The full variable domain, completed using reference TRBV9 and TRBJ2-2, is DSGVTQTPKHLITATGQRVTLRCSPRSGDLSVYWYQQSLDQGLQFLIQYYNGEERAKGNILERFSAQQFPDLHSELNLSSLELGDSALYFCASSTLAGSTGELFFGEGSRLTVL.

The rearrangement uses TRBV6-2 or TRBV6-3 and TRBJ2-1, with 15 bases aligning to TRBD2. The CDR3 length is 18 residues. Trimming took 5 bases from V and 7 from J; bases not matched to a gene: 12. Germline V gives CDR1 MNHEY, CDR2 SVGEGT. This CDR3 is CASSNTGTSGGRFNEQFF. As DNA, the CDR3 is TGTGCCAGCAGTAACACCGGGACTAGCGGGGGGCGCTTTAATGAGCAGTTCTTC.

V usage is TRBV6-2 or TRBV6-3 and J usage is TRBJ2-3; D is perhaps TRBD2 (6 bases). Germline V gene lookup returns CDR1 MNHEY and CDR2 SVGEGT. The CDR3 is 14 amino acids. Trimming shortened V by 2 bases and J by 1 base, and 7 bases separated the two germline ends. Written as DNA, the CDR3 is TGTGCCAGCAGTTACCCTAGCGGCACAGATACGCAGTATTTT. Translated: CASSYPSGTDTQYF.

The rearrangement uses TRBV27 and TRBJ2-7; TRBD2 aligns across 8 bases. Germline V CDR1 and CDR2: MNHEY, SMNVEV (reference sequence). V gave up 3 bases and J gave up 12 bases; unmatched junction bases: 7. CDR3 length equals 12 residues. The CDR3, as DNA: TGTGCCAGCAGTTTCCCTCGGGGGGGCTTGTACTTC. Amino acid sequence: CASSFPRGGLYF.

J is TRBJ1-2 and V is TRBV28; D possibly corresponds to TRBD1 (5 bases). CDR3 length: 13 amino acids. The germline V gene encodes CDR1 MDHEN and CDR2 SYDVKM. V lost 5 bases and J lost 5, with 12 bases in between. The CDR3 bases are TGTGCCAGCAGTCACGGGGGAGGGTATGGCTACACCTTC. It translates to CASSHGGGYGYTF.

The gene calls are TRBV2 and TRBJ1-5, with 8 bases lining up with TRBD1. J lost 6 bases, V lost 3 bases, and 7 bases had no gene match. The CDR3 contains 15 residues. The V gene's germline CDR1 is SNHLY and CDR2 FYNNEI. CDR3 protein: CASSDRTGRSQPQHF. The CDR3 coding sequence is TGTGCCAGCAGTGATCGGACAGGGAGGAGTCAGCCCCAGCATTTT.

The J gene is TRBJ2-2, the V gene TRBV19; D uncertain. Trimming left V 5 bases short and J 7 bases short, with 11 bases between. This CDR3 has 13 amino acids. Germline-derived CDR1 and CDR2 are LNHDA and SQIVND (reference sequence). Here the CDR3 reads CASSVRLGGELFF. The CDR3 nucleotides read TGTGCCAGTAGTGTCCGACTGGGCGGGGAGCTGTTTTTT.

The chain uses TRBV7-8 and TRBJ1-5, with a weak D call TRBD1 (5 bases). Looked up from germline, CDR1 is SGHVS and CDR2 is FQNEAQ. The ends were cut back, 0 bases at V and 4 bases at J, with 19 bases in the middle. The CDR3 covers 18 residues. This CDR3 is CASSLAHRKKGLNQPQHF. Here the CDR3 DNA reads TGTGCCAGCAGCTTAGCACACAGGAAGAAGGGGCTTAATCAGCCCCAGCATTTT.

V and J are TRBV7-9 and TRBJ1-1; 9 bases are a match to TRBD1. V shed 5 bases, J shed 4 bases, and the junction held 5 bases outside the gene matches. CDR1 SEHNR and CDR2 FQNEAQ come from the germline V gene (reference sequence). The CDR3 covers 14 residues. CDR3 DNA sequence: TGTGCCAGCAGCCGGGACAGGGAAGGCACTGAAGCTTTCTTT. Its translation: CASSRDREGTEAFF.

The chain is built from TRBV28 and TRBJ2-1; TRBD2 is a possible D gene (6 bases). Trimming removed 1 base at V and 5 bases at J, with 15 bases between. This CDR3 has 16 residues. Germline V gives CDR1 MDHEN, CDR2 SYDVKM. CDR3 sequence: CASSLLLRGGDNEQFF. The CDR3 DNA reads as TGTGCCAGCAGTTTATTATTGCGGGGCGGCGACAATGAGCAGTTCTTC.

The CDR3 DNA follows: TGCGCCAGCAGCCAAGATGTTGGGGCAGGGCAAACCTACGAGCAGTACTTC. It specifies CASSQDVGAGQTYEQYF. The chain has TRBV4-3 and TRBJ2-7; perhaps TRBD1 as D (5 bases). Trimming removed 0 bases from V and 2 bases from J, with 17 bases in between. CDR1 is LGHNA and CDR2 is YSLEER in the germline V gene. The CDR3 is made up of 17 amino acids.

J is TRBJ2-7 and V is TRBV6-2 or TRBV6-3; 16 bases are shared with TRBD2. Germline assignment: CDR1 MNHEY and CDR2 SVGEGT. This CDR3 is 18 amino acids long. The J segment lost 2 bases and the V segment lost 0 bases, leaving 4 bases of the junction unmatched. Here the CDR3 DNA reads TGTGCCAGCAGTTACTCTGGGGGACTAGCGGGAGGGCCCTACGAGCAGTACTTC. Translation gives CASSYSGGLAGGPYEQYF.